This T cell receptor (beta chain) is drawn from a study of CD8 T cells in ankylosing spondylitis. Remarks on this clonotype: What it binds is not known.

The study's findings and limits: As for the disease-linked clones, they showed a CD8+ phenotype and occurred at relatively low frequencies in peripheral blood.

TCR beta libraries were made by quantitative 5'-RACE with molecular barcodes. TCRdb itself ran the 5' RACE reads through MiXCR, one entry per CDR3 protein. The top ten clones hold approximately 15% of a sample with more than 150,000 distinct CDR3 sequences, around 13% of them seen once. CDR1 and CDR2 from the germline V gene are LGHDT and YNNKEL (reference sequence). Trimming removed 10 bases at V and 5 bases at J, with 8 bases between. CDR3 length equals 11 residues. The origin of this receptor is a male donor with ankylosing spondylitis or in good health (not recorded which). Sequenced input: blood, either unsorted or a sorted T cell fraction (not recorded which). This chain joins TRBV3-1 and TRBJ2-2; D is uncertain. CDR3 in amino acids: CATAITGELFF. Here the CDR3 DNA reads TGTGCCACCGCTATTACCGGGGAGCTGTTTTTT. The full variable domain, completed using reference TRBV3-1 and TRBJ2-2, is DTAVSQTPKYLVTQMGNDKSIKCEQNLGHDTMYWYKQDSKKFLKIMFSYNNKELIINETVPNRFSPKSPDKAHLNLHINSLELGDSAVYFCATAITGELFFGEGSRLTVL.